This entry concerns a single T cell receptor beta chain. The sample comes from a study of T cells in Graves' hyperthyroidism and ophthalmopathy. The V gene end was trimmed by 4 bases and the J gene end by 6 bases; junction bases not matched to a gene: 6. Germline V gene data show CDR1 as SGHRS and CDR2 as YFSETQ. The CDR3 sequence is 15 residues long. The investigators amplified TCR beta CDR3 regions from RNA transcripts. A set of HTBI primers served as the primers for a first-round RT-PCR of the TCR CDR3. TCRdb reanalysed the multiplex PCR reads using MiXCR and keeps one entry per CDR3 protein. The table lists fewer than 350,000 distinct CDR3 sequences, around 20% of them singletons.

The clonotype was recovered from a woman in her forties or fifties with Graves' hyperthyroidism. The rearrangement links TRBV5-1 to TRBJ2-2, with 10 bases aligning to TRBD1. Sequencing was performed on blood. CDR3 protein: CASSPGQGKSGELFF. The CDR3 coding sequence is TGCGCCAGCAGCCCGGGACAGGGGAAATCCGGGGAGCTGTTTTTT.